These 23 T cell receptor beta chains originate from one sample sequenced in a study of blood T cell repertoires in COVID-19. Profiling relied on immunoSEQ multiplex PCR, and the TCRdb table lists in-frame clones only, not all of them. The table includes about 480,000 clones, roughly 88% detected once. Sequenced material: PBMCs or T cells enriched from blood (not recorded which). Every receptor here comes from a middle-aged woman who had recovered from COVID-19.

J is TRBJ1-1 and V is TRBV11-2; D call uncertain. The CDR3 sequence is 16 residues long. Germline V CDR1 and CDR2: SGHAT, FQNNGV. The V end lost 5 bases, the J end lost 0 bases, and 16 bases lay between the germline ends. CDR3 residues: CASSLTILSMNTEAFF. In nucleotides, the CDR3 is TGTGCCAGCAGCCTAACGATTCTCTCAATGAACACTGAAGCTTTCTTT.

This chain uses TRBV7-5 with TRBJ1-1; TRBD1, as called in the table, went unchecked against the DNA. TRBV7-5 is flagged as a pseudogene. This CDR3 contains 16 residues. The CDR3 reads CARSLRDRGDYTEAFF. CDR3 coding DNA: TGTGCCAGAAGCTTAAGGGACAGGGGGGATTACACTGAAGCTTTCTTT.

This chain connects TRBV27 to TRBJ1-4, with 7 bases identical to TRBD1. CDR1 and CDR2 from the germline V gene are MNHEY and SMNVEV (reference sequence). The CDR3 spans 15 residues. Trimming took 2 bases from V and 7 from J; bases not matched to a gene: 7. For the CDR3, the DNA is TGTGCCAGCAGTTTAGTTTACCGACAGGGTGAAAAACTGTTTTTT. It translates to CASSLVYRQGEKLFF.

The gene calls are TRBV19 and TRBJ2-1; TRBD2 aligns across 7 bases. CDR3 length: 17 residues. J gave up 1 base and V 5 bases, and 11 bases lay outside the gene matches. Per germline, CDR1 LNHDA and CDR2 SQIVND (reference sequence). The CDR3 here is CASSPPGGDLSYNEQFF. CDR3 nucleotide sequence: TGTGCCAGTAGTCCACCGGGGGGAGACCTTTCCTACAATGAGCAGTTCTTC.

This chain joins TRBV10-2 and TRBJ1-2, with a weak D call TRBD1 (6 bases). V was shortened by 9 bases and J by 3 bases, with 17 bases between the two germline ends. The CDR3 has 14 amino acids. The germline V gene encodes CDR1 WSHSY and CDR2 SAAADI. The CDR3 region has the DNA TGCGCCAGTAGGGGGGGCGAAATCCACTATGGCTACACCTTC. It is translated as CASRGGEIHYGYTF.

J is TRBJ2-7 and V is TRBV5-4, with D unclear. Trimming took 0 bases from V and 2 from J, leaving 9 bases between them. The germline CDR1 and CDR2 sequences are SGHNT and YYREEE (reference sequence). The CDR3 loop spans 14 amino acids. DNA for the CDR3: TGTGCCAGCAGCTTGGAGGTCGCGGCCTACGAGCAGTACTTC. Translating gives CASSLEVAAYEQYF.

The J gene is TRBJ1-6, the V gene TRBV9, with TRBD1 matching over 9 bases. CDR3 length equals 19 residues. Germline trimming cut 3 bases from V and 10 bases from J; bases unmatched to any gene: 20. Germline CDR1 is SGDLS and CDR2 is YYNGEE. CDR3 region: CASSAGDRDRVFLHSPLHF. The CDR3, as DNA: TGTGCCAGCAGCGCAGGGGACCGGGACAGGGTTTTTCTCCACTCACCCCTCCACTTT.

This chain links TRBV5-5 with TRBJ1-1; 7 nucleotides line up with TRBD1. V lost 0 bases, J lost 3 bases, and 8 bases stayed unmatched. The CDR3 sequence is 16 residues long. Germline CDR1 SGHKS, CDR2 YYEKEE (reference sequence). CDR3 loop: CASSLGQGRVDTEAFF. CDR3 sequence (DNA): TGTGCCAGCAGCTTGGGACAGGGCCGGGTGGACACTGAAGCTTTCTTT. The full variable domain, in which reference TRBV5-5 and TRBJ1-1 provide the parts outside the CDR3, is DAGVTQSPTHLIKTRGQQVTLRCSPISGHKSVSWYQQVLGQGPQFIFQYYEKEERGRGNFPDRFSARQFPNYSSELNVNALLLGDSALYLCASSLGQGRVDTEAFFGQGTRLTVV.

This chain joins TRBV30 and TRBJ1-2; 9 nucleotides align to TRBD1. The CDR3 contains 18 residues. Per the germline V gene, CDR1 is GTSNPN and CDR2 is SVGIG (reference sequence). V lost 4 bases to trimming and J lost 2 bases; unmatched junction nucleotides: 17. The CDR3 region is CAWIERAPGQGQNYGYTF. CDR3 sequence (DNA): TGTGCCTGGATCGAAAGGGCCCCGGGACAGGGTCAGAACTATGGCTACACCTTC.

The chain combines TRBV12-3 or TRBV12-4 with TRBJ2-2; D may be TRBD2 (5 bases). The CDR3 runs 13 residues. Trimming pared 5 bases from V and 10 bases from J, leaving 14 bases between. The CDR3 here is CASSPESEVELFF. The DNA for the CDR3 is TGTGCCAGCAGTCCCGAATCGGAGGTGGAGCTGTTTTTT.

The chain combines TRBV11-3 with TRBJ1-1; the D gene is possibly TRBD1 (6 bases). The CDR3 runs 14 residues. In germline, CDR1 is SGHNT, CDR2 YENEEA. The V end was cut by 3 bases, the J end by 0 bases, with 8 bases between. The CDR3: CASSFGQLNTEAFF. In DNA form, the CDR3 reads TGTGCCAGCAGCTTCGGACAGCTGAACACTGAAGCTTTCTTT.

The chain carries TRBV3-1 (or the pseudogene TRBV3-2) and TRBJ2-1; possibly TRBD1 for D (5 bases). Trimming took 2 bases from V and 5 from J, leaving 10 bases between them. The CDR3 extends over 14 amino acids. Germline V gene data show CDR1 as LGHDT and CDR2 as YNNKEL (reference sequence). The CDR3 loop is CASSQHRTDNEQFF. In nucleotides, the CDR3 is TGTGCCAGCAGCCAACACAGGACCGACAATGAGCAGTTCTTC.

This clone was found once. This rearrangement joins TRBV5-1 to TRBJ2-5, with 7 positions matching TRBD1. CDR3 length: 14 amino acids. Trimming cost V 4 bases and J 5 bases; bases outside gene matches: 8. Germline CDR1 SGHRS, CDR2 YFSETQ. Here the CDR3 reads CASSPGTAGETQYF. CDR3 sequence (DNA): TGCGCCAGCAGCCCCGGGACAGCCGGGGAGACCCAGTACTTC.

This chain joins TRBV7-2 and TRBJ2-5; 8 nucleotides line up with TRBD2. Germline V CDR1 and CDR2: SGHTA, FQGNSA. J lost 5 bases, V lost 2 bases, and 10 bases had no gene match. The length of the CDR3 is 16 residues. The CDR3 reads CASSLTPLAGAETQYF. In nucleotides, the CDR3 is TGTGCCAGCAGCTTAACCCCTCTAGCGGGTGCCGAGACCCAGTACTTC.

The rearrangement uses TRBV14 and TRBJ1-6; D not resolved. The CDR3 spans 13 residues. Trimming pared 1 base from V and 9 bases from J, leaving 7 bases between. The germline V gene has CDR1 SGHDN and CDR2 FVKESK. The CDR3 is CASSQVSGSPLHF. For the CDR3, the DNA is TGTGCCAGCAGCCAAGTTTCGGGTTCACCCCTCCACTTT.

The chain recombines TRBV4-2 with TRBJ1-1; a possible D gene is TRBD1 (6 bases). CDR1 is LGHNA and CDR2 is YNFKEQ in the germline V gene. This CDR3 region has 16 residues. V lost 0 bases and J lost 1, with 12 bases in between. This chain's CDR3 is CASSQDLRTANTEAFF. CDR3 in DNA: TGTGCCAGCAGCCAAGATCTCCGGACAGCGAACACTGAAGCTTTCTTT.

V and J are TRBV6-2 or TRBV6-3 and TRBJ2-1; D remains unclear. This CDR3 is built from 16 residues. V was shortened by 3 bases and J by 0 bases, with 12 bases between the two germline ends. In germline, CDR1 is MNHEY, CDR2 SVGEGT. CDR3 sequence (DNA): TGTGCCAGCAGTTATGGGCGTGGCAGCTCCTACAATGAGCAGTTCTTC. Protein product: CASSYGRGSSYNEQFF.

This clone is a singleton in its sample. The rearrangement uses TRBV5-4 and TRBJ2-7; 11 positions agree with TRBD1. From germline, CDR1 is SGHNT and CDR2 YYREEE (reference sequence). CDR3 length: 14 amino acids. V lost 4 bases and J lost 4; bases outside the gene matches: 4. CDR3 loop: CASSVGTGGYEQYF. In DNA form, the CDR3 reads TGTGCCAGCAGCGTGGGGACAGGGGGTTACGAGCAGTACTTC.

The gene calls are TRBV6-1 and TRBJ1-2, with D possibly matching TRBD1 (5 bases). Germline V gives CDR1 MNHNS, CDR2 SASEGT. The CDR3 has 15 amino acids. Trimming took 1 base from V and 4 from J, leaving 13 bases between them. The CDR3 is CASSEVPSGGYGYTF. CDR3 bases: TGTGCCAGCAGTGAAGTCCCCTCGGGGGGCTATGGCTACACCTTC.

The chain employs TRBV11-3 and TRBJ2-5; D is unclear. CDR3 size: 15 residues. CDR1 SGHNT and CDR2 YENEEA come from the germline V gene. The V gene lost 3 bases and the J gene lost 1 base, with 12 bases spanning the gap. In DNA form, the CDR3 reads TGTGCCAGCAGCTTTTCTGCCGGGTCCCAAGAGACCCAGTACTTC. It codes for CASSFSAGSQETQYF.

CDR3 loop: CASSIRGGLYNSPLHF. In DNA, the CDR3 is TGTGCCAGCAGCATTCGTGGGGGCCTCTATAATTCACCCCTCCACTTT. V usage is TRBV5-4 and J usage is TRBJ1-6; TRBD1 might be the D (6 bases). The CDR3 length is 16 residues. The germline V gene has CDR1 SGHNT and CDR2 YYREEE (reference sequence). The V and J ends lost 4 bases and 3 bases respectively, with 14 bases between them.

This chain joins TRBV28 and TRBJ1-5, with 7 bases that match TRBD1. Trimming removed 5 bases from V and 3 bases from J; junction bases left unmatched: 7. CDR1 and CDR2 from the germline V gene are MDHEN and SYDVKM. The CDR3 sequence is 15 residues long. The CDR3 loop reads CASSGGQFDNQPQHF. In DNA, the CDR3 is TGTGCCAGCAGTGGGGGACAGTTTGACAATCAGCCCCAGCATTTT.

V usage is TRBV10-1 and J usage is TRBJ2-7; D possibly corresponds to TRBD1 (7 bases). V was shortened by 1 base and J by 4 bases, with 14 bases between the two germline ends. The germline gives CDR1 WNHNN, CDR2 SYGVQD (reference sequence). CDR3 length equals 15 residues. The CDR3 nucleotides are TGCGCCAGCAGTGAGTTTGGCGGGACAGATTACGAGCAGTACTTC. Its translation is CASSEFGGTDYEQYF.